This T cell receptor (beta chain) was sequenced during a study of beta chain features in type 1 diabetes. Study-level findings and limits: Researchers caution that PCR might favor shorter templates, equally among patients and controls. Moderate yet significant TCRB CDR3 shortening was seen in Type 1 diabetes patients in all four CD4+ subsets. The study found fewer insertions and more deletions at VDJ junctions in type 1 diabetes patients.

As every portion of the isolated RNA was reverse transcribed, the sequencing read expressed TCRB transcripts. The assay was immunoSEQ multiplex PCR, and TCRdb's table has in-frame clones only and misses some. This sample has roughly 230,000 clones; 9.5% to 13% occur once, and the top ten carry about 0.018%. Heparinised blood was drawn once per donor, averaging approximately 0.12 L. In all sorted populations, purity surpassed 95%. V lost 6 bases, J lost 8 bases, and 10 bases stayed unmatched. This CDR3 spans 15 amino acids. Germline CDR1 is MNHEY and CDR2 is SVGAGI. This clone showed up just a few times. The target antigen is unknown.

This TCR was sampled from a man younger than 45 with type 1 diabetes. The genes are TRBV6-5 and TRBJ1-4; 9 nucleotides align to TRBD1. The specimen sequenced was naive CD4+ T cells from blood. CDR3 region: CASRRTGGAREKLFF. The CDR3 nucleotides read TGTGCCAGCAGACGTACAGGGGGCGCCAGGGAAAAACTGTTTTTT.